The sequence of this TCR beta chain was determined in a study of T cell repertoires in cytomegalovirus infection. Looking at the study overall: TCR beta signatures that were public indicated CMV infection and matching HLA type.

Each CDR3 protein is one row after TCRdb ran MiXCR on the reads. The data show approximately 500,000 distinct CDR3 sequences, approximately 10% seen once. Overall study results and limits: Summed public TCR beta family frequency identified CMV carriers bearing the relevant HLA.

Worth noting for this clonotype: What it recognizes is unknown.

There are 16 residues in the CDR3. V was pared by 1 base and J by 1 base, with 6 bases of the junction left unmatched. The V gene's germline CDR1 is SGHRS and CDR2 YFSETQ. The sample consisted of PBMCs. The sequence derives from a human donor in good health (CMV status not recorded). Some clones in this sample may be carry-over from other donors' samples. This rearrangement joins TRBV5-1 to TRBJ2-3, with 7 bases that match TRBD2. CDR3 protein: CASSLWGEGRTDTQYF. CDR3 sequence (DNA): TGCGCCAGCAGCTTGTGGGGGGAGGGCCGCACAGATACGCAGTATTTT.